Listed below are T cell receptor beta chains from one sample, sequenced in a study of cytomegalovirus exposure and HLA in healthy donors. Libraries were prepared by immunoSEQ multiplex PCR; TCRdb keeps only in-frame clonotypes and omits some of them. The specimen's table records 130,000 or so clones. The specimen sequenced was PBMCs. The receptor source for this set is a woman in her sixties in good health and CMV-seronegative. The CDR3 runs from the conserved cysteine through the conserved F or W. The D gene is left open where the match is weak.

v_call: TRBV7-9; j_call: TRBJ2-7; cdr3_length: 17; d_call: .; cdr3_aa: CASSSTRSGVGYYEQYF; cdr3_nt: TGTGCCAGCAGCTCCACCCGCTCAGGGGTAGGCTACTACGAGCAGTACTTC
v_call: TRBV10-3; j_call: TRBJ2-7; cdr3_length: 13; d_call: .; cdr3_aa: CAISEREGYEQYF; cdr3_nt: TGTGCCATCAGTGAGAGAGAGGGCTACGAGCAGTACTTC
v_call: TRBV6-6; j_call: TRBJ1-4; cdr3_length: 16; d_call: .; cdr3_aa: CASSSLWEATNEKLFF; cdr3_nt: TGTGCCAGCAGTTCCCTCTGGGAGGCAACTAATGAAAAACTGTTTTTT
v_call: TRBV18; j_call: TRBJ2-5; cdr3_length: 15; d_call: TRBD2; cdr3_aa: CASGNAGEYQETQYF; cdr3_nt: TGTGCCAGCGGGAACGCGGGGGAGTACCAAGAGACCCAGTACTTC
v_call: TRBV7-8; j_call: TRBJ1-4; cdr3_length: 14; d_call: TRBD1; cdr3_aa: CASSGQGASEKLFF; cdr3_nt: TGTGCCAGCAGCGGACAGGGGGCGAGTGAAAAACTGTTTTTT
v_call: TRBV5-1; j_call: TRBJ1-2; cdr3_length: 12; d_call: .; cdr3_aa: CASTDTNYGYTF; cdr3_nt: TGCGCCAGCACGGACACTAACTATGGCTACACCTTC
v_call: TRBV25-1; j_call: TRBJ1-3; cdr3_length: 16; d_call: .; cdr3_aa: CASSGLPGAGGNTIYF; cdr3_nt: TGTGCCAGCAGTGGACTTCCGGGAGCGGGGGGAAACACCATATATTTT
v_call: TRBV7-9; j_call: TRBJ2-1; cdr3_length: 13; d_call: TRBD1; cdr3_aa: CASSLGTGDEQFF; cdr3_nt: TGTGCCAGCAGCTTAGGGACAGGGGATGAGCAGTTCTTC
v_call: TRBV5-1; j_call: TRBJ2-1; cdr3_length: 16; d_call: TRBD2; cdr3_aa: CASSHRGSGTYNEQFF; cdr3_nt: TGCGCCAGCAGCCACCGGGGGAGCGGGACCTACAATGAGCAGTTCTTC
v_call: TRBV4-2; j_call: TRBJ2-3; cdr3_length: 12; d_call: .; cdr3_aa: CASSPRGDTQYF; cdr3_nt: TGTGCCAGCAGCCCTAGGGGAGATACGCAGTATTTT
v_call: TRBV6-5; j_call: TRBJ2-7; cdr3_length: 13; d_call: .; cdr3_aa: CASSSSVNYEQYF; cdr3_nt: TGTGCCAGCAGTTCATCAGTTAACTACGAGCAGTACTTC
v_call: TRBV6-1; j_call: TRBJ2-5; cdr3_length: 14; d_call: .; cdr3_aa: CASSEVSIWETQYF; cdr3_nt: TGTGCCAGCAGTGAAGTGAGCATCTGGGAGACCCAGTACTTC
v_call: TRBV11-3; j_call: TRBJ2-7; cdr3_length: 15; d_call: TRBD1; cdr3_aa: CASSLETGAAYEQYF; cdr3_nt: TGTGCCAGCAGCTTAGAGACAGGGGCTGCCTACGAGCAGTACTTC
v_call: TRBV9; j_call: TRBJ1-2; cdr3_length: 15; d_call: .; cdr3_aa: CASSVVTQTGYGYTF; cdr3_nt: TGTGCCAGCAGCGTAGTGACCCAGACGGGCTATGGCTACACCTTC
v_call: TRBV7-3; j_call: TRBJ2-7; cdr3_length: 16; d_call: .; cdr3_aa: CASSSRQVIGSYEQYF; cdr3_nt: TGTGCCAGCAGTTCACGACAGGTGATCGGCTCCTACGAGCAGTACTTC
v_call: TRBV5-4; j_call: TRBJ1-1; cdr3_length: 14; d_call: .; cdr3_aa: CASTVTGRNTEAFF; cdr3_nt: TGTGCCAGCACCGTCACAGGGAGGAACACTGAAGCTTTCTTT
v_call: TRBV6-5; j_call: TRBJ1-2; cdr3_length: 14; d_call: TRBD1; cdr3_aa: CASSRTGPNYGYTF; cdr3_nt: TGTGCCAGCAGCCGGACAGGCCCTAACTATGGCTACACCTTC
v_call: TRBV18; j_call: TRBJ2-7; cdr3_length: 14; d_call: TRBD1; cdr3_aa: CASSPQGAPSEQYF; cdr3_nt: TGTGCCAGCTCACCACAGGGGGCGCCGAGCGAGCAGTACTTC
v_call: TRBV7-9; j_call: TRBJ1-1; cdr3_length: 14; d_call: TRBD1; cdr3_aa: CASSLPGQEREAFF; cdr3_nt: TGTGCCAGCAGCTTACCGGGACAGGAGCGTGAAGCTTTCTTT
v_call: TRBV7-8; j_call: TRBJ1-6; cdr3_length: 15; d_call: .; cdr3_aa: CASSLSGRYNSPLHF; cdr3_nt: TGTGCCAGCAGCCTCTCGGGAAGGTATAATTCACCCCTCCACTTT
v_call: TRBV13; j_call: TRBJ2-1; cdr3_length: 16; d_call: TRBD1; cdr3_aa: CASSARPTGGWDEQFF; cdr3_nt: TGTGCCAGCTCTGCTCGACCGACAGGGGGCTGGGATGAGCAGTTCTTC
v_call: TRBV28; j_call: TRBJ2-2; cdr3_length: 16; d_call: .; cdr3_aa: CASRFRLKVGTGELFF; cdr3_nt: TGTGCCAGCAGATTCCGACTCAAGGTGGGCACCGGGGAGCTGTTTTTT
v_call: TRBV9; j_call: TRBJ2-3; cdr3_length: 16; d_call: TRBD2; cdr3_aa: CASSAGETSPSDTQYF; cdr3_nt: TGTGCCAGCAGCGCCGGGGAGACTAGCCCCTCCGATACGCAGTATTTT
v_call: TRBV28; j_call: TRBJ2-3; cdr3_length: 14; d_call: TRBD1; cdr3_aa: CASSRTGFWDTQYF; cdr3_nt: TGTGCCAGCAGTCGGACAGGATTTTGGGATACGCAGTATTTT